A single sample gave rise to the 21 T cell receptor beta chains below, sequenced in a study of blood T cells in healthy people across ages. It was with a sample-barcoded 5' primer and a J-beta primer mix that a second PCR of about 6 to 12 cycles was run. MiXCR was run by TCRdb on the 5' RACE reads, yielding one entry per CDR3 protein. The sample yields over a million distinct CDR3 sequences, around 59% seen once. The sample taken for sequencing was blood. Source of these receptors: a man in his late teens or twenties in good health.

The V call is TRBV7-8, the J call TRBJ1-1; weak D call: TRBD1 (5 bases). The CDR3 extends over 15 amino acids. Between the trimmed V and J ends, which lost 5 bases and 4 bases, there was a span of 17 bases. Germline CDR1 reads SGHVS; CDR2 reads FQNEAQ. The CDR3 spells CASSPMGVRGTEAFF. CDR3 nucleotide sequence: TGTGCCAGCAGCCCAATGGGGGTAAGAGGCACTGAAGCTTTCTTT.

The V and J genes are TRBV20-1 and TRBJ2-5; the match to TRBD2 covers 8 bases. Per germline, CDR1 DFQATT and CDR2 SNEGSKA (reference sequence). Trimming took 2 bases from V and 11 from J; bases not matched to a gene: 19. The CDR3 is 16 amino acids. CDR3 sequence reads: CSARKDGTRMVDEQYF. CDR3 DNA: TGCAGTGCTAGAAAGGACGGGACTAGGATGGTAGATGAGCAGTACTTC.

This sequence joins TRBV4-2 and TRBJ2-5, with TRBD1 matching over 8 bases. V was pared by 2 bases and J by 9 bases, with 11 bases of the junction left unmatched. Germline lookup yields CDR1 LGHNA and CDR2 YNFKEQ. This CDR3 comprises 15 residues. As DNA, the CDR3 is TGTGCCAGCAGCCAACGGGGACAGGACGCTTTGGCCCAGTACTTC. It yields the protein CASSQRGQDALAQYF.

V gene TRBV25-1 combines with J gene TRBJ1-5, with D uncertain. The CDR3 has 12 residues. Deletions cut 2 bases from V and 6 bases from J, with 5 bases between. Germline values: CDR1 MGHDK, CDR2 SYGVNS. The CDR3 loop reads CASSETSQPQHF. In DNA form, the CDR3 reads TGTGCCAGCAGTGAAACAAGTCAGCCCCAGCATTTT.

This clonotype showed up just a few times. The V gene is TRBV29-1, the J gene TRBJ2-1; TRBD1 matches at 8 bases. The junction had 6 bases not matched to a gene; V was cut back by 7 bases and J by 4 bases. The CDR3 is made up of 13 amino acids. Germline assignment: CDR1 SQVTM and CDR2 ANQGSEA. The CDR3 region has the DNA TGCAGCGGGACAGGGAACCGATACAATGAGCAGTTCTTC. Translated: CSGTGNRYNEQFF.

In this sample, this clonotype turned up a few times. CDR3: CASSHYGAERDGYTF. In nucleotides, the CDR3 is TGTGCCAGCAGCCATTATGGGGCAGAGCGCGATGGCTACACCTTC. This chain links TRBV3-1 with TRBJ1-2; possible D gene TRBD1, 5 bases. Between the trimmed V and J ends, which lost 3 bases and 6 bases, there was a span of 17 bases. This CDR3 contains 15 residues. Germline V lookup: CDR1 LGHDT, CDR2 YNNKEL (reference sequence).

This clonotype has just a few counts. CDR3 in amino acids: CASSSHGGADTQYF. The CDR3 nucleotides read TGCGCCAGCAGCTCCCACGGAGGGGCAGATACGCAGTATTTT. This chain joins TRBV5-1 and TRBJ2-3; maybe TRBD2 (6 bases). V was trimmed by 3 bases and J by 4 bases, leaving 12 bases between them. The CDR3 loop spans 14 amino acids. Germline V CDR1 and CDR2: SGHRS, YFSETQ. Supplemented by reference TRBV5-1 and TRBJ2-3, the full variable domain reads KAGVTQTPRYLIKTRGQQVTLSCSPISGHRSVSWYQQTPGQGLQFLFEYFSETQRNKGNFPGRFSGRQFSNSRSEMNVSTLELGDSALYLCASSSHGGADTQYFGPGTRLTVL.

The rearrangement joins TRBV7-2 to TRBJ1-2, with 9 bases aligning to TRBD1. J was trimmed by 5 bases and V by 5 bases; bases with no gene match: 9. This CDR3 spans 15 amino acids. From germline, CDR1 is SGHTA and CDR2 FQGNSA. The CDR3 coding sequence is TGTGCCAGCAGCCCCGAGACAGGGGGAGTTTATGGCTACACCTTC. Translated: CASSPETGGVYGYTF.

This clonotype was observed a few times. The chain combines TRBV27 with TRBJ2-4; D is possibly TRBD2 (5 bases). The CDR3 sequence is 13 residues long. The V gene lost 6 bases and the J gene lost 6 bases, with 12 bases spanning the gap. From germline, CDR1 is MNHEY and CDR2 SMNVEV (reference sequence). CDR3 sequence reads: CASSDLARNIQYF. In DNA, the CDR3 is TGTGCCAGCAGCGATTTAGCGCGAAACATTCAGTACTTC.

This chain joins TRBV10-3 and TRBJ2-5; D may be TRBD1 (5 bases). The CDR3 contains 15 residues. V was trimmed by 3 bases and J by 5 bases, leaving 16 bases between them. The germline V gene has CDR1 ENHRY and CDR2 SYGVKD. The CDR3 protein is CAISEVRGWFETQYF. CDR3 bases: TGTGCCATCAGTGAAGTTAGGGGCTGGTTCGAGACCCAGTACTTC.

The chain links TRBV20-1 to TRBJ1-1; 9 bases match TRBD1. The germline V gene encodes CDR1 DFQATT and CDR2 SNEGSKA (reference sequence). V was clipped by 4 bases and J by 3 bases; unmatched bases: 3. The CDR3 length is 13 residues. CDR3 residues: CSANRGRDTEAFF. The CDR3, as DNA: TGCAGTGCTAACAGGGGGCGCGACACTGAAGCTTTCTTT.

The chain joins TRBV12-3 or TRBV12-4 to TRBJ1-2; a possible D gene is TRBD1 (6 bases). V lost 6 bases to trimming and J lost 4 bases, with 9 bases between them. This CDR3 region has 12 residues. Written as DNA, the CDR3 is TGTGCCAGCAGCGGGACAATCTATGGCTACACCTTC. The encoded protein is CASSGTIYGYTF.

The V gene is TRBV3-1, the J gene TRBJ2-7; D perhaps matches TRBD1 (5 bases). The CDR3 length is 14 residues. Germline V gene data show CDR1 as LGHDT and CDR2 as YNNKEL (reference sequence). Deletions cut 2 bases from V and 3 bases from J, with 11 bases between. CDR3 protein: CASSQNQGSYEQYF. CDR3 DNA: TGTGCCAGCAGCCAAAATCAGGGAAGCTACGAGCAGTACTTC.

The chain recombines TRBV29-1 with TRBJ2-7; a weak D match, TRBD1 (5 bases). This CDR3 has 14 residues. V lost 4 bases to trimming and J lost 3 bases, with 16 bases between them. Germline V CDR1 and CDR2: SQVTM, ANQGSEA. DNA of the CDR3: TGCAGCGTTGCAGGGTACGCGGACCACTACGAGCAGTACTTC. Translating it yields CSVAGYADHYEQYF.

J is TRBJ1-5 and V is TRBV4-1; 7 nucleotides line up with TRBD1. This CDR3 contains 17 residues. The V and J ends lost 4 bases and 5 bases, in that order; junction bases with no gene match: 14. CDR1 is MGHRA, CDR2 YSYEKL, per germline. The CDR3: CASSPIPTGLLDQPQHF. The CDR3 region has the DNA TGCGCCAGCAGCCCTATCCCGACAGGGTTGCTGGATCAGCCCCAGCATTTT.

The rearrangement joins TRBV4-3 to TRBJ1-2, with a weak D call TRBD1 (6 bases). Germline V gene lookup returns CDR1 LGHNA and CDR2 YSLEER. V was trimmed by 0 bases and J by 8 bases, leaving 22 bases between them. The CDR3 has 17 amino acids. The CDR3 loop reads CASSQDGRGPSGEGYTF. CDR3 nucleotide sequence: TGCGCCAGCAGCCAAGATGGCAGGGGACCCTCTGGAGAAGGCTACACCTTC.

The chain links TRBV4-3 to TRBJ2-3; perhaps D is TRBD1 or TRBD2 (7 bases each). There are 18 residues in the CDR3. V was cut by 3 bases and J by 0 bases, with 19 bases left in between. Germline values: CDR1 LGHNA, CDR2 YSLEER. The CDR3 sequence: CASSQVPRGGSSTDTQYF. The CDR3 bases are TGCGCCAGCAGCCAGGTCCCCAGGGGGGGCTCTAGCACAGATACGCAGTATTTT.

V and J are TRBV4-1 and TRBJ2-6, with D unresolved. The CDR3 consists of 16 residues. CDR1 is MGHRA and CDR2 is YSYEKL in the germline V gene. V dropped 1 base and J dropped 4 bases, with 11 bases sitting between them. CDR3: CASSQGTGLGANVLTF. CDR3 sequence (DNA): TGCGCCAGCAGCCAAGGTACCGGTTTGGGGGCCAACGTCCTGACTTTC.

V gene TRBV5-5 combines with J gene TRBJ2-1, with D possibly matching TRBD2 (7 bases). CDR3 length equals 15 residues. Germline-derived CDR1 and CDR2 are SGHKS and YYEKEE (reference sequence). The ends were cut back, 6 bases at V and 2 bases at J, with 15 bases in the middle. The CDR3 bases are TGTGCCAGCACCCCGTGGGAGGGGGCCTACAATGAGCAGTTCTTC. Amino acid sequence: CASTPWEGAYNEQFF.

This chain uses TRBV27 with TRBJ2-1; 8 nucleotides line up with TRBD2. Germline V gene sequence: CDR1 MNHEY, CDR2 SMNVEV (reference sequence). The J segment lost 0 bases and the V segment lost 8 bases, leaving 3 bases of the junction unmatched. The CDR3 consists of 14 residues. CDR3 sequence reads: CASALAASYNEQFF. In DNA form, the CDR3 reads TGTGCCAGCGCACTAGCGGCCTCCTACAATGAGCAGTTCTTC.

The J gene is TRBJ1-2, the V gene TRBV12-3 or TRBV12-4; D not resolved. V lost 1 base to trimming and J lost 3 bases, with 6 bases between them. This CDR3 contains 13 residues. The CDR3 here is CASSLVEDYGYTF. CDR3 bases: TGTGCCAGCAGTTTAGTGGAGGACTATGGCTACACCTTC.